This T cell receptor (beta chain) was profiled in a study of blood T cell repertoires in COVID-19. Germline CDR1 reads KGHSH; CDR2 reads LQKENI. The CDR3 runs 15 residues. V lost 3 bases to trimming and J lost 0 bases, with 9 bases between them. Clones were read by immunoSEQ multiplex PCR, and TCRdb kept only the in-frame ones, dropping some. The data show 15,000 to 20,000 clones, with roughly nine tenths seen just once and roughly 50% held by the top ten. The sequenced material came from peripheral blood. The clonotype comes from a human donor in a cohort sampled during active COVID-19. The chain employs TRBV18 and TRBJ1-5; the D is unclear. Here the CDR3 DNA reads TGTGCCAGCTCACCGAACAGCAATAGCAATCAGCCCCAGCATTTT. It specifies CASSPNSNSNQPQHF.